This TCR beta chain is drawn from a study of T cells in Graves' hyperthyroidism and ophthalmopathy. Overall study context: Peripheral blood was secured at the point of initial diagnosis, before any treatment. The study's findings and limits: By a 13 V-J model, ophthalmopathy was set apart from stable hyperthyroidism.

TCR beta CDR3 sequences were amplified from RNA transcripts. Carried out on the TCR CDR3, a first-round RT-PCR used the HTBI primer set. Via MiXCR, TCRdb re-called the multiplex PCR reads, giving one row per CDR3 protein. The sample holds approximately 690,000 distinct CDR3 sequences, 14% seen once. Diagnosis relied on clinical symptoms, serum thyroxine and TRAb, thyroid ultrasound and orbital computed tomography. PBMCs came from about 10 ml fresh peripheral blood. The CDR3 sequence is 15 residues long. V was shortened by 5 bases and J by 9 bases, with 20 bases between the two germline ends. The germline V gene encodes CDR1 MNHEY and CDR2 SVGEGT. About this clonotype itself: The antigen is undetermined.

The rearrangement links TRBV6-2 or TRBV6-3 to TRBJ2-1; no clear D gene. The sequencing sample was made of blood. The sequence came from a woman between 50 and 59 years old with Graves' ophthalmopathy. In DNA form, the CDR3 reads TGTGCCAGCAGTCAGGCGGCCCGAGGCTCCAGTGAGCAGTTCTTC. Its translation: CASSQAARGSSEQFF.